This T cell receptor (beta chain) was found in a study of tumor-infiltrating lymphocytes in primary liver carcinoma. Blood RNA was derived from unsorted whole blood, and germline DNA was extracted too. The CDR3 is 17 residues long, counting both termini. Germline lookup yields CDR1 SGHKS and CDR2 YYEKEE (reference sequence). On this clonotype itself: The conserved phenylalanine or tryptophan normally closing the CDR3 is absent here, so this likely arose from a read error. The limits of the CDR3 on the DNA are not certain, so only TCRdb's listed CDR3 is given.

The input was about 490 ng total RNA; TCR beta cDNA was made from it with a constant-region primer. Three rounds of nested multiplex PCR with slightly modified ARM-PCR produced TCR beta libraries. Two initial PCR rounds of about 10 cycles each paired TRBV1-TRBV30 forward primers with a C-beta reverse primer. In TCRdb, the multiplex PCR reads were re-called with MiXCR into one record per CDR3 protein. This sample has approximately 330,000 distinct CDR3 sequences, with 65% found just once. The clonotype comes from a man in his forties with primary liver carcinoma and hepatitis B virus infection. This rearrangement joins TRBV5-5 to TRBJ2-6; the D call of TRBD1 is as the table states it, not checked on the DNA. Sample: peripheral blood. CDR3 residues: CASSLWTGLAGANVLTL.